This TCR beta chain was identified in a study of CD8 T cells in ankylosing spondylitis. Whole-study findings and limits: There were earlier reports of some motif variants in reactive arthritis synovial fluid and blood. A TCR beta motif of roughly 8 highly homologous variants seemed to mark ankylosing spondylitis blood.

This clonotype has at least ten counts. Its cognate antigen is unknown. In TCRdb, the 5' RACE reads were re-called with MiXCR into one record per CDR3 protein. This sample has 200,000 or so distinct CDR3 sequences, with roughly 18% found just once. CDR3 length: 16 residues. Looked up from germline, CDR1 is SGHRS and CDR2 is YFSETQ. The V and J ends lost 3 bases and 7 bases, in that order; junction bases with no gene match: 10. This TCR was recovered from a male donor aged 10 to 35 with ankylosing spondylitis or in good health (not recorded which). Sequencing was carried out using blood, either unsorted or a sorted T cell fraction (not recorded which). This chain connects TRBV5-1 to TRBJ2-1, with 10 bases fitting TRBD1. This CDR3 reads CASSWDWDRGRNEQFF. Written as DNA, the CDR3 is TGCGCCAGCAGCTGGGATTGGGACAGGGGTCGGAATGAGCAGTTCTTC.